This T cell receptor (beta chain) is from a study of early T cells in non-severe SARS-CoV-2 infection. Study-wide background: Whole-blood bulk RNA, unsorted, was sequenced, and chains were unpaired.

The CDR3 covers 15 residues. The V gene end was trimmed by 3 bases and the J gene end by 7 bases; junction bases not matched to a gene: 5. Germline-derived CDR1 and CDR2 are DFQATT and SNEGSKA (reference sequence). Concerning this clonotype itself: Its antigen is not identified.

Unique molecular identifiers tagged individual cDNA molecules. TCRdb reprocessed the 5' RACE reads with MiXCR, giving one entry per CDR3 protein. The table lists approximately 50,000 distinct CDR3 sequences, 12% of them singletons, with over 2.5% in the top ten. Study findings and constraints: Reliance on VDJdb matching favored anti-spike CD8 responses; private and CD4 specificities were missed.

Sequencing was performed on whole blood, taken at baseline. The rearrangement joins TRBV20-1 to TRBJ2-1; TRBD2 aligns across 14 bases. This TCR derives from an adult who was a healthcare worker with PCR-confirmed SARS-CoV-2 infection or an uninfected control (not recorded which). The CDR3 bases are TGCAGTGCTAGCCGACTAGCGGGAGGGCCAAATGAGCAGTTCTTC. Translated, it gives CSASRLAGGPNEQFF.